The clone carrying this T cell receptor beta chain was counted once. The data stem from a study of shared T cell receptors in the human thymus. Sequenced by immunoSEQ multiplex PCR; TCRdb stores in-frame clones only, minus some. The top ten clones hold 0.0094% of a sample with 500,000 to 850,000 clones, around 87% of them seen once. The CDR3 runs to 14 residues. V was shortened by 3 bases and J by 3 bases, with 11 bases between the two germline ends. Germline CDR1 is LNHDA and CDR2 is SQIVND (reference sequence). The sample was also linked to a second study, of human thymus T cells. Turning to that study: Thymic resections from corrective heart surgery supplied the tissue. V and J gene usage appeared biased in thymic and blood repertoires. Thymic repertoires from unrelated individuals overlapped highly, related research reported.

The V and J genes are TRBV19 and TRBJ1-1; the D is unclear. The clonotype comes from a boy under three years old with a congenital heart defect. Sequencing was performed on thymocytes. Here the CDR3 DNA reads TGTGCCAGTAGTATTAAAGGGCGGGACACTGAAGCTTTCTTT. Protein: CASSIKGRDTEAFF.